This TCR beta chain originates from a study of T-cell reconstitution after alpha-beta-depleted transplantation in children. At least ten counts were recorded for this clonotype. Its antigen is not known. Trimming removed 0 bases from V and 5 bases from J, with 13 bases in between. CDR1 DFQATT and CDR2 SNEGSKA come from the germline V gene (reference sequence). The CDR3 spans 14 residues. The library targeted TCRbeta and was prepared with unique molecular identifiers. TCRdb independently ran MiXCR on the PCR reads; one entry per CDR3 protein. The table shows 200,000 to 250,000 distinct CDR3 sequences, with roughly a tenth occurring only once. Findings of the study overall: By about two months after transplant, alpha-beta T cells reportedly arose from several hundred graft clones that had expanded.

Specimen: PBMCs, collected before TCRalphabeta/CD19-depleted stem cell transplant. The receptor comes from a child less than two years old with acute myeloid leukemia, due to receive a stem cell transplant. V usage is TRBV20-1 and J usage is TRBJ2-5, with D perhaps matching TRBD1 or TRBD2 (5 bases each). CDR3 bases: TGCAGTGCTAGAGAAGGGACCCCAACGGAGACCCAGTACTTC. Translating it yields CSAREGTPTETQYF.